This T cell receptor beta chain was captured in a study of PD-1 blockade in classical Hodgkin lymphoma. Profiled with immunoSEQ multiplex PCR; TCRdb holds only in-frame clones, not every one. The data show roughly 100,000 clones, under 95% seen once. Losses at the gene ends were 2 bases for V and 0 bases for J; bases not matched to a gene: 11. Germline-derived CDR1 and CDR2 are SGHRS and YFSETQ. The CDR3 covers 19 residues. The time point denotes: cycle 4 day 1 (C4D1), after about 6 weeks of nivolumab. There was relapse after autologous stem cell transplantation in every patient, and there was variation in brentuximab vedotin exposure.

The chain carries TRBV5-1 and TRBJ2-4; 10 bases align to TRBD2. The sample was peripheral blood mononuclear cells (PBMCs), taken before the fourth cycle of nivolumab. The clonotype originates from a human donor with classical Hodgkin lymphoma. The CDR3 here is CASSFLTSGRILAKNIQYF. CDR3 DNA sequence: TGCGCCAGCAGCTTTTTGACTAGCGGGCGTATTTTAGCCAAAAACATTCAGTACTTC.